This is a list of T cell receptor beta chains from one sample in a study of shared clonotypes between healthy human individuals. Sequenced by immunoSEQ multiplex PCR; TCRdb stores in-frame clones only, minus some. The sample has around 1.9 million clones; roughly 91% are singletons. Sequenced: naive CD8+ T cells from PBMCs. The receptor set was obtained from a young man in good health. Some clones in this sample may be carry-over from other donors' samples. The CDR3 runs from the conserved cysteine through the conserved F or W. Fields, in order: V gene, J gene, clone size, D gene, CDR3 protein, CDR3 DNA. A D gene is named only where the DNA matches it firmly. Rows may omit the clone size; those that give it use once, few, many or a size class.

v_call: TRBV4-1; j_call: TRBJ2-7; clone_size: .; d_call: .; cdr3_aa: CASSQGAGPTYEQYF; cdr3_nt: TGCGCCAGCAGCCAAGGGGCGGGACCGACCTACGAGCAGTACTTC
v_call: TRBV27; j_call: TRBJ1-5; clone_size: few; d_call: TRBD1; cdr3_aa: CASSSGTGHQPQHF; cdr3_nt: TGTGCCAGCAGTTCTGGGACAGGGCATCAGCCCCAGCATTTT
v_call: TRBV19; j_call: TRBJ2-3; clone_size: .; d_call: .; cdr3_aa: CASSISSGSTDTQYF; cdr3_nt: TGTGCCAGTAGTATATCGAGCGGGAGCACAGATACGCAGTATTTT
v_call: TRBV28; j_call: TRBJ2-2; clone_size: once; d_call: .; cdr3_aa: CASSWPFSGNTGELFF; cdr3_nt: TGTGCCAGCAGTTGGCCCTTTTCCGGGAACACCGGGGAGCTGTTTTTT
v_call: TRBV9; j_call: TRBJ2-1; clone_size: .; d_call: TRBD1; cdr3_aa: CASGTAYNEQFF; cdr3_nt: TGTGCCAGCGGGACAGCGTACAATGAGCAGTTCTTC
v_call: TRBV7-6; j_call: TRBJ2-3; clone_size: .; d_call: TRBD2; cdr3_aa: CASSLIAGRTDTQYF; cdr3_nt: TGTGCCAGCAGTTTGATAGCGGGGCGCACAGATACGCAGTATTTT
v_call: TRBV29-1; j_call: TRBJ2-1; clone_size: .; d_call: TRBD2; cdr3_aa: CSVEDLGTSGDLYNEQFF; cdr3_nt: TGCAGCGTTGAAGATCTTGGGACTAGCGGGGACCTCTACAATGAGCAGTTCTTC
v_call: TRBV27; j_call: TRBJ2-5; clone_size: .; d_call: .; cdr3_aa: CASSLSLRGTQYF; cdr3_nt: TGTGCCAGCAGTTTATCTCTACGGGGGACCCAGTACTTC
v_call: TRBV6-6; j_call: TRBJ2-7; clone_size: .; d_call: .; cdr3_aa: CASSYSDIYEQYF; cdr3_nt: TGTGCCAGCAGTTACTCTGACATCTACGAGCAGTACTTC
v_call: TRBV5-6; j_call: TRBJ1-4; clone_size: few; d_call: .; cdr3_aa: CASSLVAAGGLFF; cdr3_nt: TGTGCCAGCAGCTTGGTTGCCGCGGGGGGACTGTTTTTT
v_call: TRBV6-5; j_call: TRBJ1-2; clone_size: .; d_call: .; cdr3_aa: CASSYGTNINYGYTF; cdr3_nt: TGTGCCAGCAGTTACGGGACAAATATAAACTATGGCTACACCTTC
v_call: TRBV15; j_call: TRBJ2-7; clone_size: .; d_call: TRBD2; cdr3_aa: CATSRASGTSMGEQYF; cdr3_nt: TGTGCCACCAGCAGGGCAAGTGGGACTAGTATGGGCGAGCAGTACTTC
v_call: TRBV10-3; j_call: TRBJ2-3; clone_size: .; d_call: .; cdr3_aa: CAISEQGGTDTQYF; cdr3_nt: TGTGCCATCAGCGAACAGGGTGGAACAGATACGCAGTATTTT
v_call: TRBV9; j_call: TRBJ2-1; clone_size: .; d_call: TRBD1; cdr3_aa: CASSPGGYNEQFF; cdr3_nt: TGTGCCAGCAGCCCAGGGGGATACAATGAGCAGTTCTTC
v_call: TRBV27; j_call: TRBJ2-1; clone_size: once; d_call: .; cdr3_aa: CASSFRLAAHEQFF; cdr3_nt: TGTGCCAGCAGTTTCCGGCTAGCAGCCCATGAGCAGTTCTTC
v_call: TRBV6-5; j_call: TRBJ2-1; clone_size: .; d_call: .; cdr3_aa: CASSDSGVYNEQFF; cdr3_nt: TGTGCCAGCAGTGACAGCGGAGTCTACAATGAGCAGTTCTTC
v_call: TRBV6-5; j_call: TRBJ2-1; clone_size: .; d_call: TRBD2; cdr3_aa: CASSTDRGRGNEQFF; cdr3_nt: TGTGCCAGCAGCACGGACCGCGGGAGAGGTAATGAGCAGTTCTTC
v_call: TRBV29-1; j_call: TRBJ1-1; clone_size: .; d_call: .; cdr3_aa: CSVRRVGYTEAFF; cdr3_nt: TGCAGCGTTCGCAGGGTAGGGTACACTGAAGCTTTCTTT
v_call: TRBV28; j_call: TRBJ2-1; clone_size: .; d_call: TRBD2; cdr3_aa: CASSPPSGGAKQFF; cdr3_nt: TGTGCCAGCAGTCCCCCCTCGGGGGGGGCGAAGCAGTTCTTC
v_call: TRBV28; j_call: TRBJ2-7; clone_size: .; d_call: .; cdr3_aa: CASSAAGTEAYEQYF; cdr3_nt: TGTGCCAGCAGTGCCGCCGGGACCGAAGCCTACGAGCAGTACTTC
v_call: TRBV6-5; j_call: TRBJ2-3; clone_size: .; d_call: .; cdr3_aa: CASSYFGKDTQYF; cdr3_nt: TGTGCCAGCAGTTACTTTGGGAAAGATACGCAGTATTTT
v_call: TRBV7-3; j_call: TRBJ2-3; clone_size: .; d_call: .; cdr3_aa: CASSFTLRVSGLLVPDTQYF; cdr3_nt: TGTGCCAGCAGCTTTACCCTGCGGGTATCTGGACTGTTGGTCCCAGATACGCAGTATTTT
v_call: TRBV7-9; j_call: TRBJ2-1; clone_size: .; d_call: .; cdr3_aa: CASSDPSSYNEQFF; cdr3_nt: TGTGCCAGCAGCGACCCGAGCTCCTACAATGAGCAGTTCTTC
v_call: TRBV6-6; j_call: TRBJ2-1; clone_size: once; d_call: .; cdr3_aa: CASSYSWADEQFF; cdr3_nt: TGTGCCAGCAGTTACTCCTGGGCAGATGAGCAGTTCTTC
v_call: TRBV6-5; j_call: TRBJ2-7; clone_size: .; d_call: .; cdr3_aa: CASSYSQAVVSYEQYF; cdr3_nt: TGTGCCAGCAGTTACTCGCAAGCGGTTGTCTCCTACGAGCAGTACTTC